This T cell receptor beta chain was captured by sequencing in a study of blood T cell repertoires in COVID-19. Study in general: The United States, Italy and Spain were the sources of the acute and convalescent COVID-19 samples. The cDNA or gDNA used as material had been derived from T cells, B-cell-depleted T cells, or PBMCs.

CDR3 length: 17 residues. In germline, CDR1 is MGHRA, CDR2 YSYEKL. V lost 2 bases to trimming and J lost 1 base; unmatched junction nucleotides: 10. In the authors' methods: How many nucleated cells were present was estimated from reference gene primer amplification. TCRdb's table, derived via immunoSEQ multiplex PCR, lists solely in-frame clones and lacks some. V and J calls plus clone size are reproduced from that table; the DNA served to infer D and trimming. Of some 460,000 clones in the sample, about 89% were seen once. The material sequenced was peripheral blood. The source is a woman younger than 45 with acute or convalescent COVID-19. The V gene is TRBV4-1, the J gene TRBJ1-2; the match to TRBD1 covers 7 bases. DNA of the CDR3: TGCGCCAGCAGCCAACACCCCCCCGACAGGGTTAACTATGGCTACACCTTC. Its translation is CASSQHPPDRVNYGYTF.